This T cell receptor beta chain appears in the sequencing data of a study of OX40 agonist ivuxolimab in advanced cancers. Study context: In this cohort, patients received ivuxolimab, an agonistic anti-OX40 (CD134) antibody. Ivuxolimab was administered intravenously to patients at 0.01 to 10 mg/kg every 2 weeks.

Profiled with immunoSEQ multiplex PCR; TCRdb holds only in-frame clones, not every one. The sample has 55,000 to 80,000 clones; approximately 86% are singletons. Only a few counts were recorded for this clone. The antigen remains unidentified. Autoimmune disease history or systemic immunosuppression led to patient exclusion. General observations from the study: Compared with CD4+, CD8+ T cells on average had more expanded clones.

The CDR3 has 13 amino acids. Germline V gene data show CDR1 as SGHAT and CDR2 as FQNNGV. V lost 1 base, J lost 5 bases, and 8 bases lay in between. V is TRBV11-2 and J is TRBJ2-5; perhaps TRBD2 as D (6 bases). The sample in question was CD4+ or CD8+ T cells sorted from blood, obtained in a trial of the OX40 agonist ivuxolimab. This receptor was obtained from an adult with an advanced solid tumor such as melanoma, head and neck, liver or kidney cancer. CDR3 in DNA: TGTGCCAGCAGCTTAGGACTAGAGGAGACCCAGTACTTC. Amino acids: CASSLGLEETQYF.